One and the same sample provided the 32 T cell receptor beta chains below, sequenced in a study of response to subunit inactivated influenza vaccine. TCRdb redid the calling of the RT-PCR reads with MiXCR, one entry per CDR3 protein. The sample shows 600,000 to 850,000 distinct CDR3 sequences, about 14% of them seen only once. The sample here was PBMCs from blood, taken about 14 days before vaccination. These receptors came from a middle-aged man who received an inactivated influenza vaccine.

This clonotype has only a few counts. This chain joins TRBV28 and TRBJ2-2, with D perhaps matching TRBD1 (6 bases). Per germline, CDR1 MDHEN and CDR2 SYDVKM. V lost 8 bases to trimming and J lost 7 bases, with 17 bases between them. The CDR3 is 14 residues long. CDR3 amino acids: CASLAGTLLGELFF. The CDR3 DNA follows: TGTGCCAGCTTAGCCGGGACACTACTCGGGGAGCTGTTTTTT.

This clonotype was counted between two and nine times. The chain uses TRBV6-1 and TRBJ1-5; TRBD1 matches 7 bases. The V segment lost 5 bases and the J segment 0 bases; nucleotides outside the gene matches: 10. Germline V gene lookup returns CDR1 MNHNS and CDR2 SASEGT. The CDR3 contains 17 residues. CDR3 loop: CASSTLDRAYSNQPQHF. The CDR3 DNA reads TGTGCCAGCAGTACCTTAGACAGGGCCTATAGCAATCAGCCCCAGCATTTT.

This clonotype showed up just a few times. This chain uses TRBV20-1 with TRBJ2-1; the D gene is possibly TRBD2 (5 bases). CDR1 is DFQATT, CDR2 SNEGSKA, per germline (reference sequence). This CDR3 contains 13 residues. V was trimmed by 3 bases and J by 2 bases, leaving 8 bases between them. CDR3 nucleotide sequence: TGCAGTGCTAGCGGGATTACCTACAATGAGCAGTTCTTC. As protein: CSASGITYNEQFF.

This chain connects TRBV20-1 to TRBJ1-3, with 7 bases identical to TRBD1. CDR1 and CDR2 from the germline V gene are DFQATT and SNEGSKA (reference sequence). V lost 5 bases to trimming and J lost 4 bases; unmatched junction nucleotides: 17. The CDR3 has 17 residues. The CDR3: CSAAGQERITGGNTIYF. The DNA of the CDR3 is TGCAGTGCTGCTGGACAGGAGCGGATAACGGGGGGAAACACCATATATTTT.

The CDR3 is CASRLVGGEQYF. The DNA for the CDR3 is TGTGCCAGCAGACTAGTCGGGGGCGAGCAGTACTTC. The gene calls are TRBV6-2 or TRBV6-3 and TRBJ2-7; D may be TRBD2 (6 bases). This CDR3 is built from 12 residues. V was cut by 6 bases and J by 6 bases, with 12 bases left in between. CDR1 and CDR2 from the germline V gene are MNHEY and SVGEGT.

The V gene is TRBV4-1, the J gene TRBJ2-1, with D maybe TRBD2 (6 bases). Germline V gives CDR1 MGHRA, CDR2 YSYEKL. The CDR3 totals 17 residues. Trimming pared 0 bases from V and 6 bases from J, leaving 18 bases between. The chain's CDR3 is CASSQDRSKGLFNEQFF. Here the CDR3 DNA reads TGCGCCAGCAGCCAAGATCGTTCTAAGGGACTTTTCAATGAGCAGTTCTTC.

This chain connects TRBV6-6 to TRBJ1-6; D uncertain. Germline V gene sequence: CDR1 MNHNY, CDR2 SVGAGI (reference sequence). Between the trimmed V and J ends, which lost 0 bases and 7 bases, there was a span of 4 bases. The CDR3 extends over 13 amino acids. The CDR3 is CASSYSGNSPLHF. CDR3 DNA: TGTGCCAGCAGTTACTCTGGGAATTCACCCCTCCACTTT.

This clonotype came up once. The chain employs TRBV6-2 or TRBV6-3 and TRBJ1-5, with D possibly matching TRBD1 (6 bases). V shed 5 bases and J shed 5 bases, with 16 bases lying between them. This CDR3 is 15 amino acids long. The germline gives CDR1 MNHEY, CDR2 SVGEGT. The CDR3 loop reads CASSPPGANYQPQHF. The CDR3 bases are TGTGCCAGCAGTCCCCCGGGGGCCAATTATCAGCCCCAGCATTTT.

The table lists this clonotype with a count of one. This rearrangement joins TRBV28 to TRBJ2-7, with no clear D. Trimming removed 5 bases at V and 4 bases at J, with 18 bases between. CDR1 and CDR2 from the germline V gene are MDHEN and SYDVKM. This CDR3 is 15 amino acids long. CDR3 in DNA: TGTGCCAGCAGTACTCCCGCCCTCTACGGATACGAGCAGTACTTC. Its protein is CASSTPALYGYEQYF.

The chain joins TRBV7-9 to TRBJ2-7; the match to TRBD2 covers 8 bases. CDR3 length: 16 residues. From germline, CDR1 is SEHNR and CDR2 FQNEAQ (reference sequence). With 5 bases clipped from V and 6 bases from J, the junction kept 15 bases outside the gene matches. DNA for the CDR3: TGTGCCAGCAGCCAGTGGTCCACGGGCCGGGGGGGCGAGCAGTACTTC. It codes for CASSQWSTGRGGEQYF.

The chain carries TRBV7-2 and TRBJ2-3; maybe TRBD1 (5 bases). Germline V gene lookup returns CDR1 SGHTA and CDR2 FQGNSA. The CDR3 contains 15 residues. The V end was cut by 1 base, the J end by 4 bases, with 12 bases between. The CDR3 DNA reads TGTGCCAGCAGCTTAGATTCTGGGGCCGCAGATACGCAGTATTTT. It yields the protein CASSLDSGAADTQYF.

Ten or more counts support this clonotype. CDR3: CSVSEDRGYIQYF. The CDR3, as DNA: TGCAGCGTTTCCGAGGACAGGGGATACATTCAGTACTTC. This chain uses TRBV29-1 with TRBJ2-4; TRBD1 agrees at 9 bases. Germline-derived CDR1 and CDR2 are SQVTM and ANQGSEA. V gave up 5 bases and J gave up 8 bases; unmatched junction bases: 7. CDR3 size: 13 residues.

As for this clonotype: An end of the junction does not agree with germline; a read error may underlie this. This sequence joins TRBV6-5 and TRBJ1-1; D unresolved. The CDR3 spans 15 residues. CDR1 is MNHEY and CDR2 is SVGAGI in the germline V gene. The chain's CDR3 is CASSHSTGRSTEAFF. CDR3 bases: TGTGCCAGCAGTCACTCGACGGGGAGGAGCACTGAAGCTTTCTTT.

The rearrangement links TRBV18 to TRBJ2-2; the D is unclear. The ends were cut back, 7 bases at V and 0 bases at J, with 6 bases in the middle. This CDR3 is built from 13 residues. The germline CDR1 and CDR2 sequences are KGHSH and LQKENI. The chain's CDR3 is CASLVPNTGELFF. CDR3 sequence (DNA): TGTGCCAGCTTAGTGCCGAACACCGGGGAGCTGTTTTTT.

In regard to this clonotype: A read error is possible here, since a much larger clone lies one base away. The gene calls are TRBV7-2 and TRBJ2-5; D unresolved. The length of the CDR3 is 11 residues. The V end lost 6 bases, the J end lost 1 base, and 3 bases lay between the germline ends. The V gene's germline CDR1 is SGHTA and CDR2 FQGNSA. The CDR3 nucleotides read TGTGCCAGCAGATTCCAAGAGACCCAGTACTTC. Amino acids: CASRFQETQYF.

This clonotype was recorded at least ten times. V and J are TRBV12-3 or TRBV12-4 and TRBJ1-5; D is possibly TRBD1 (6 bases). This CDR3 has 16 amino acids. V lost 3 bases to trimming and J lost 4 bases, with 16 bases between them. The CDR3 DNA follows: TGTGCCAGCAGTTTCGGGGGCCTCCTGCCAAATCAGCCCCAGCATTTT. Its protein product is CASSFGGLLPNQPQHF.

This clonotype turned up a few times. The rearrangement uses TRBV7-2 and TRBJ2-7; D tentatively reads TRBD1 or TRBD2 (5 bases each). The CDR3 totals 15 residues. V was pared by 5 bases and J by 0 bases, with 14 bases between. Germline lookup yields CDR1 SGHTA and CDR2 FQGNSA. The CDR3 loop reads CASSPGPLSSYEQYF. CDR3 sequence (DNA): TGTGCCAGCAGCCCGGGACCACTAAGCTCCTACGAGCAGTACTTC.

The rearrangement joins TRBV10-3 to TRBJ2-1; no clear D gene. CDR1 is ENHRY and CDR2 is SYGVKD in the germline V gene. Trimming shortened V by 5 bases and J by 4 bases, and 9 bases separated the two germline ends. This CDR3 spans 13 amino acids. Here the CDR3 reads CAISTDQYNEQFF. In DNA, the CDR3 is TGTGCCATCAGTACGGACCAATACAATGAGCAGTTCTTC.

This clonotype was seen many times. The V call is TRBV6-2 or TRBV6-3, the J call TRBJ1-1; no reliable D call. The CDR3 consists of 14 residues. Germline CDR1 reads MNHEY; CDR2 reads SVGEGT. Trimming removed 6 bases from V and 3 bases from J, with 14 bases in between. DNA for the CDR3: TGTGCCAGCAGGGTGGGGAACAGTTACACTGAAGCTTTCTTT. The encoded protein is CASRVGNSYTEAFF.

There are a few counts of this clonotype. CDR3 in DNA: TGCAGCGTTTGGGCTGGGGACGTCAATGAGCAGTTCTTC. Amino acids: CSVWAGDVNEQFF. The V call is TRBV29-1, the J call TRBJ2-1; D could derive from TRBD1 or TRBD2 (5 bases each). CDR1 SQVTM and CDR2 ANQGSEA come from the germline V gene. Deletions cut 5 bases from V and 6 bases from J, with 14 bases between. The CDR3 sequence is 13 residues long.

This clonotype was found many times. The rearrangement links TRBV10-3 to TRBJ2-7; no firm D call. V lost 4 bases and J 0 bases, leaving 10 bases between the germline ends. CDR3 length: 14 amino acids. Germline V CDR1 and CDR2: ENHRY, SYGVKD. In DNA, the CDR3 is TGTGCCATCAGTGCGGCCTCCGGCTCCTACGAGCAGTACTTC. Protein product: CAISAASGSYEQYF.

The V and J genes are TRBV6-2 or TRBV6-3 and TRBJ2-3; possible D gene TRBD1, 7 bases. CDR1 is MNHEY and CDR2 is SVGEGT in the germline V gene. This CDR3 is 15 amino acids long. V gave up 5 bases and J gave up 4 bases, with 16 bases separating them. The CDR3 DNA reads TGTGCCAGCAGTACCCGTGGAGGGGGCGCAGATACGCAGTATTTT. Its translation is CASSTRGGGADTQYF.

This clonotype has just a few counts. The chain combines TRBV29-1 with TRBJ2-3; D is possibly TRBD1 (6 bases). CDR3 length: 13 residues. Between the trimmed V and J ends, which lost 7 bases and 2 bases, there was a span of 13 bases. Germline V gene sequence: CDR1 SQVTM, CDR2 ANQGSEA. The CDR3 sequence is CSAVTGNTDTQYF. DNA of the CDR3: TGCAGCGCGGTGACAGGCAACACAGATACGCAGTATTTT.

Only a few counts were recorded for this clonotype. The rearrangement uses TRBV28 and TRBJ1-3; tentative D call: TRBD1 (6 bases). Germline V gene sequence: CDR1 MDHEN, CDR2 SYDVKM. With 6 bases removed from V and 6 bases from J, the gap between germline ends came to 18 bases. This CDR3 region has 15 residues. The DNA of the CDR3 is TGTGCCAGCAGCCGGACAGCTTATGGAGTAAACACCATATATTTT. Its translation: CASSRTAYGVNTIYF.

V and J are TRBV15 and TRBJ2-5; 8 nucleotides agree with TRBD1. The CDR3 is 15 residues long. Germline V gene sequence: CDR1 LNHNV, CDR2 YYDKDF (reference sequence). The J segment lost 2 bases and the V segment lost 2 bases, leaving 4 bases of the junction unmatched. In nucleotides, the CDR3 is TGTGCCACCAGCAGAATGACAGGGGTTCAAGAGACCCAGTACTTC. Translated, it gives CATSRMTGVQETQYF.

The chain employs TRBV29-1 and TRBJ1-4, with 7 nucleotides matching TRBD1. This CDR3 is 13 amino acids long. Germline lookup yields CDR1 SQVTM and CDR2 ANQGSEA. The J segment lost 8 bases and the V segment lost 4 bases, leaving 7 bases of the junction unmatched. The CDR3 sequence is CSVGQGRDEKLFF. The CDR3 DNA sequence: TGCAGCGTTGGACAGGGACGGGACGAAAAACTGTTTTTT.

V and J are TRBV20-1 and TRBJ1-1, with a weak D call TRBD1 (5 bases). Trimming stripped 1 base from V and 0 bases from J, with 18 bases between. Germline V gene lookup returns CDR1 DFQATT and CDR2 SNEGSKA (reference sequence). CDR3 length equals 17 residues. CDR3 DNA: TGCAGTGCTAGAGTCCGCGGGCCAGGGAGAATGAACACTGAAGCTTTCTTT. The encoded protein is CSARVRGPGRMNTEAFF.

The DNA of the CDR3 is TGTGCCAGCAGTGAAGGGGAGGGGCGCACCTTC. The encoded protein is CASSEGEGRTF. The chain uses TRBV2 and TRBJ1-2; tentatively, D is TRBD1 (5 bases). Trimming shortened V by 1 base and J by 13 bases, and 10 bases separated the two germline ends. This CDR3 has 11 amino acids. Germline V gene data show CDR1 as SNHLY and CDR2 as FYNNEI.

The sample holds a few counts of this clonotype. The V call is TRBV4-3, the J call TRBJ2-3; the match to TRBD2 covers 7 bases. CDR1 and CDR2 (germline): LGHNA, YSLEER. CDR3 length equals 16 residues. J was trimmed by 4 bases and V by 1 base; bases with no gene match: 8. Here the CDR3 DNA reads TGCGCCAGCAGCCAAGCCAGCTCGGCGGGGGCAGATACGCAGTATTTT. Translating it yields CASSQASSAGADTQYF.

This sequence joins TRBV7-2 and TRBJ2-2; 10 bases fit TRBD2. The J segment lost 6 bases and the V segment lost 6 bases, leaving 10 bases of the junction unmatched. This CDR3 has 16 amino acids. Looked up from germline, CDR1 is SGHTA and CDR2 is FQGNSA. This CDR3 is CASSSASGRIPGELFF. The CDR3 coding sequence is TGTGCCAGCAGTTCAGCTAGCGGGAGAATCCCCGGGGAGCTGTTTTTT. Full variable domain (outside the CDR3, taken from reference TRBV7-2 and TRBJ2-2): GAGVSQSPSNKVTEKGKDVELRCDPISGHTALYWYRQSLGQGLEFLIYFQGNSAPDKSGLPSDRFSAERTGGSVSTLTIQRTQQEDSAVYLCASSSASGRIPGELFFGEGSRLTVL.

This sequence joins TRBV10-1 and TRBJ2-3; D is possibly TRBD1 or TRBD2 (5 bases each). CDR1 WNHNN and CDR2 SYGVQD come from the germline V gene (reference sequence). V lost 5 bases, J lost 4 bases, and 19 bases lay in between. The CDR3 is 16 amino acids. The CDR3 protein is CASSSAGGGTSDTQYF. The CDR3 DNA follows: TGCGCCAGCAGTAGTGCGGGCGGTGGGACGTCAGATACGCAGTATTTT.

Many counts were recorded for this clonotype. This chain connects TRBV6-2 or TRBV6-3 to TRBJ2-7; a possible D gene is TRBD1 (6 bases). The V gene's germline CDR1 is MNHEY and CDR2 SVGEGT. V was pared by 8 bases and J by 1 base, with 18 bases between. This CDR3 contains 15 residues. The CDR3 DNA follows: TGTGCCAGCGGGCCTCTGGGGACAACATCCTACGAGCAGTACTTC. Encoded protein: CASGPLGTTSYEQYF.